These 16 T cell receptor beta chains came from one sample sequenced in a study of blood T cell repertoires in COVID-19. The repertoire was sequenced with immunoSEQ multiplex PCR; TCRdb's copy has only in-frame clones and lacks some. The sample lists 100,000 to 110,000 clones, roughly 80% occurring once. The material sequenced was peripheral blood. Every receptor here comes from a woman between 65 and 79 years old with acute or convalescent COVID-19.

This chain uses TRBV11-3 with TRBJ2-1; a possible D gene is TRBD1 (7 bases). V lost 5 bases and J 5 bases, leaving 25 bases between the germline ends. Looked up from germline, CDR1 is SGHNT and CDR2 is YENEEA. The CDR3 totals 18 residues. The CDR3 DNA is TGTGCCAGCAGCCGGTGGTTTGGTCAGGGGGGCGGGGACAATGAGCAGTTCTTC. It yields the protein CASSRWFGQGGGDNEQFF.

The rearrangement links TRBV4-2 to TRBJ2-3; a weak D match, TRBD2 (8 bases). CDR3 length: 17 residues. Germline V gene data show CDR1 as LGHNA and CDR2 as YNFKEQ. V lost 2 bases and J lost 2, with 17 bases in between. The CDR3 DNA sequence: TGTGCCAGCAGCCAAACAGGGGTAGCGGGGAACACAGATACGCAGTATTTT. It is translated as CASSQTGVAGNTDTQYF.

V is TRBV7-2 and J is TRBJ2-7; 8 bases are a match to TRBD2. The V gene end was trimmed by 1 base and the J gene end by 2 bases; junction bases not matched to a gene: 4. Germline V gene data show CDR1 as SGHTA and CDR2 as FQGNSA. This CDR3 has 15 amino acids. CDR3 in amino acids: CASSLGSSGAYEQYV. The DNA of the CDR3 is TGTGCCAGCAGCTTAGGTAGTAGCGGGGCCTACGAGCAGTACGTC.

The chain employs TRBV6-2 or TRBV6-3 and TRBJ1-1; 7 positions match TRBD1. Germline CDR1 reads MNHEY; CDR2 reads SVGEGT. J gave up 1 base and V 6 bases, and 17 bases lay outside the gene matches. The CDR3 has 18 amino acids. CDR3 nucleotides: TGTGCCAGCAGCCGCCCCCGAACAGGGGTAGGCCCGAACACTGAAGCTTTCTTT. Translated, it gives CASSRPRTGVGPNTEAFF.

The V and J genes are TRBV27 and TRBJ1-6; D is ambiguous. CDR1 MNHEY and CDR2 SMNVEV come from the germline V gene (reference sequence). The CDR3 contains 16 residues. V dropped 5 bases and J dropped 5 bases, with 16 bases sitting between them. CDR3 sequence reads: CASSPHPRVHNSPLHF. Here the CDR3 DNA reads TGTGCCAGCAGTCCACACCCGAGGGTCCATAATTCACCCCTCCACTTT.

This clone is a singleton in its sample. The V and J genes are TRBV3-1 (or the pseudogene TRBV3-2) and TRBJ1-2; tentative D call: TRBD1 (6 bases). With 4 bases removed from V and 5 bases from J, the gap between germline ends came to 11 bases. CDR3 size: 13 residues. CDR1 is LGHDT and CDR2 is YNNKEL in the germline V gene (reference sequence). The CDR3 loop reads CASSPTGIYGYTF. The CDR3 coding sequence is TGTGCCAGCAGCCCGACAGGCATATATGGCTACACCTTC.

This clone has just one count. The rearrangement links TRBV7-2 to TRBJ1-2; the match to TRBD1 covers 10 bases. The junction had 9 bases not matched to a gene; V was cut back by 5 bases and J by 6 bases. Looked up from germline, CDR1 is SGHTA and CDR2 is FQGNSA. The CDR3 runs to 15 residues. The CDR3 here is CASSTSGQGSNGYTF. For the CDR3, the DNA is TGTGCCAGCAGCACCTCGGGACAGGGGTCCAATGGCTACACCTTC.

This chain uses TRBV28 with TRBJ2-6; 7 positions agree with TRBD2. The V and J ends lost 6 bases and 4 bases, in that order; junction bases with no gene match: 9. Germline V CDR1 and CDR2: MDHEN, SYDVKM. The CDR3 length is 16 residues. The CDR3 here is CASRAPGGSGANVLTF. In DNA, the CDR3 is TGTGCCAGCAGAGCGCCCGGGGGGTCCGGGGCCAACGTCCTGACTTTC.

The V call is TRBV30, the J call TRBJ2-5, with 11 bases fitting TRBD2. J was trimmed by 2 bases and V by 8 bases; bases with no gene match: 4. CDR1 and CDR2 from the germline V gene are GTSNPN and SVGIG (reference sequence). This CDR3 contains 13 residues. CDR3 nucleotide sequence: TGTGCCCAGACTAGCGGGGATCAAGAGACCCAGTACTTC. Its translation: CAQTSGDQETQYF.

The CDR3 sequence: CASSDPGVSAFF. In nucleotides, the CDR3 is TGTGCCAGCAGCGATCCAGGGGTTTCGGCTTTCTTT. The J gene is TRBJ1-1, the V gene TRBV9; weak D call: TRBD1 (6 bases). The germline V and J ends were trimmed by 3 bases and 11 bases, with 14 bases remaining between them. Germline V gives CDR1 SGDLS, CDR2 YYNGEE. The CDR3 contains 12 residues.

This chain joins TRBV5-3 and TRBJ1-5; D ambiguous. TRBV5-3 is filed as an ORF, its function uncertain. CDR3 size: 14 residues. The ends were cut back, 2 bases at V and 11 bases at J, with 17 bases in the middle. The CDR3 region has the DNA TGTGCCAGAAGCTTTCCCCTGGGAGGCAGGACCCAGCATTTT. This sequence encodes CARSFPLGGRTQHF.

The chain carries TRBV30 and TRBJ2-7; 11 positions match TRBD1. Trimming removed 7 bases from V and 5 bases from J; junction bases left unmatched: 16. The CDR3 loop spans 16 amino acids. Germline V gives CDR1 GTSNPN, CDR2 SVGIG (reference sequence). This CDR3 is CAYVRDRGYSGNEQYF. The CDR3 coding sequence is TGTGCCTACGTCCGGGACAGGGGGTACAGCGGGAACGAGCAGTACTTC.

V is TRBV9 and J is TRBJ2-5; D may be TRBD2 (5 bases). Germline V CDR1 and CDR2: SGDLS, YYNGEE. This CDR3 comprises 13 residues. Trimming took 3 bases from V and 1 from J, leaving 7 bases between them. The CDR3 sequence is CASSAGSQETQYF. CDR3 in DNA: TGTGCCAGCAGCGCGGGGTCCCAAGAGACCCAGTACTTC.

V usage is TRBV10-3 and J usage is TRBJ2-3; 10 bases are a match to TRBD2. V gave up 8 bases and J gave up 0 bases; unmatched junction bases: 5. Germline V gene lookup returns CDR1 ENHRY and CDR2 SYGVKD. This CDR3 has 15 residues. The CDR3, as DNA: TGTGCCATCCTCAGCGGGGGGGTAAGCACAGATACGCAGTATTTT. Protein: CAILSGGVSTDTQYF.

V is TRBV12-2 and J is TRBJ1-1; the table's TRBD1 call for D was not verified on the DNA. TRBV12-2 is a pseudogene locus. The CDR3 contains 14 residues. The CDR3 reads CARDRTGRNTEAFF. CDR3 coding DNA: TGTGCAAGAGATAGGACAGGGAGGAACACTGAAGCTTTCTTT.

This chain joins TRBV15 and TRBJ1-6; D may be TRBD1 (6 bases). With 1 base removed from V and 3 bases from J, the gap between germline ends came to 7 bases. The CDR3 sequence is 15 residues long. Germline V gene lookup returns CDR1 LNHNV and CDR2 YYDKDF (reference sequence). CDR3 bases: TGTGCCACCAGCAGAGGGACAGTCTATAATTCACCCCTCCACTTT. Translation: CATSRGTVYNSPLHF.